Shown below are 32 T cell receptor beta chains from a single sample sequenced in a study of shared clonotypes between healthy human individuals. The naive CD8 population came from CD45RO-negative cells selected for CCR7, without terminally differentiated effector memory CD45RA+ cells. Produced via immunoSEQ multiplex PCR; TCRdb's table is partial and in-frame only. The sample shows around 2,000,000 clones, around 93% of them seen only once. Material: naive CD8+ T cells from PBMCs. All receptors derive from a man between 18 and 29 years old in good health. Some clones in this sample may be carry-over from other donors' samples.

This clone occurred once. The chain recombines TRBV6-1 with TRBJ1-5; possibly TRBD1 for D (5 bases). V was trimmed by 3 bases and J by 7 bases, leaving 16 bases between them. CDR3 length equals 15 residues. Germline CDR1 and CDR2: MNHNS and SASEGT. The CDR3 DNA reads TGTGCCAGCAGTGATGCCGGGCCGCGGGGGCAGCCCCAGCATTTT. Amino acids: CASSDAGPRGQPQHF.

With respect to this clone: Other DNA sequences of this sample code for an identical CDR3. This sequence joins TRBV7-2 and TRBJ1-2; D gene ambiguous. V dropped 4 bases and J dropped 4 bases, with 4 bases sitting between them. CDR1 SGHTA and CDR2 FQGNSA come from the germline V gene. CDR3 length: 11 amino acids. The CDR3 nucleotides read TGTGCCAGCAGCTCCCCCTATGGCTACACCTTC. Its protein product is CASSSPYGYTF.

The chain uses TRBV5-4 and TRBJ2-7; D is tentatively TRBD1 or TRBD2 (5 bases each). This CDR3 has 14 amino acids. Trimming removed 1 base from V and 12 bases from J, with 20 bases in between. CDR1 is SGHNT and CDR2 is YYREEE in the germline V gene (reference sequence). The chain's CDR3 is CASSLSLGPPAWYF. The DNA for the CDR3 is TGTGCCAGCAGCTTGTCCCTGGGACCCCCGGCATGGTACTTC.

This sequence joins TRBV19 and TRBJ1-1; TRBD1 matches 9 bases. V trimming: 6 bases; J trimming: 6 bases; junction bases outside the gene matches: 8. The CDR3 length is 14 residues. CDR1 is LNHDA and CDR2 is SQIVND in the germline V gene (reference sequence). For the CDR3, the DNA is TGTGCCAGTAGCCCGGGACAGGGAGTCCCTGAAGCTTTCTTT. Its protein is CASSPGQGVPEAFF.

The chain has TRBV28 and TRBJ2-6; D may match TRBD1 or TRBD2 (5 bases each). The CDR3 length is 15 residues. V shed 5 bases and J shed 1 base, with 9 bases lying between them. CDR1 MDHEN and CDR2 SYDVKM come from the germline V gene. CDR3: CASSPWGSGANVLTF. In DNA, the CDR3 is TGTGCCAGCAGTCCCTGGGGGTCTGGGGCCAACGTCCTGACTTTC.

The chain links TRBV6-6 to TRBJ1-1; 7 bases fit TRBD1. Germline trimming cut 6 bases from V and 10 bases from J; bases unmatched to any gene: 14. Germline CDR1 reads MNHNY; CDR2 reads SVGAGI (reference sequence). This CDR3 has 14 amino acids. The CDR3 spells CASSSSSGQVGAFF. The CDR3 DNA follows: TGTGCCAGCAGCTCGTCGAGCGGACAGGTTGGAGCTTTCTTT.

The chain is built from TRBV7-9 and TRBJ1-1; D is unclear. With 1 base removed from V and 1 base from J, the gap between germline ends came to 13 bases. In germline, CDR1 is SEHNR, CDR2 FQNEAQ (reference sequence). This CDR3 has 16 amino acids. The CDR3 is CASSLDLGRGNTEAFF. The CDR3 DNA follows: TGTGCCAGCAGCTTAGACCTCGGACGGGGGAACACTGAAGCTTTCTTT.

This clone was counted once. This sequence joins TRBV27 and TRBJ2-7, with 7 bases aligning to TRBD1. CDR3 length: 16 amino acids. The germline gives CDR1 MNHEY, CDR2 SMNVEV (reference sequence). V lost 0 bases, J lost 2 bases, and 7 bases stayed unmatched. Here the CDR3 reads CASSLSMGTVTYEQYF. In DNA, the CDR3 is TGTGCCAGCAGTTTATCGATGGGGACAGTAACCTACGAGCAGTACTTC.

The genes are TRBV4-1 and TRBJ1-3; D is uncertain. Germline CDR1 reads MGHRA; CDR2 reads YSYEKL. CDR3 size: 15 residues. V gave up 2 bases and J gave up 0 bases, with 8 bases separating them. CDR3 amino acids: CASSQSPSSGNTIYF. In DNA, the CDR3 is TGCGCCAGCAGCCAATCCCCAAGCTCTGGAAACACCATATATTTT.

The V and J genes are TRBV9 and TRBJ2-2, with 10 bases matching TRBD2. Germline V lookup: CDR1 SGDLS, CDR2 YYNGEE. The CDR3 loop spans 16 amino acids. V shed 3 bases and J 1 base; nucleotides not matched to a gene: 3. The CDR3 nucleotides are TGTGCCAGCAGCGACCCTAGCGGGAGGAACACCGGGGAGCTGTTTTTT. Translation gives CASSDPSGRNTGELFF.

The chain combines TRBV9 with TRBJ1-2, with 10 bases fitting TRBD1. The CDR3 contains 17 residues. Per germline, CDR1 SGDLS and CDR2 YYNGEE. V lost 1 base to trimming and J lost 6 bases; unmatched junction nucleotides: 12. CDR3: CASSVPGTGEGGDGYTF. In nucleotides, the CDR3 is TGTGCCAGCAGCGTACCCGGGACAGGGGAAGGAGGGGATGGCTACACCTTC.

This chain uses TRBV5-1 with TRBJ2-1, with TRBD1 identical over 9 bases. The CDR3 runs 16 residues. V shed 2 bases, J shed 4 bases, and the junction held 7 bases outside the gene matches. Germline V gene lookup returns CDR1 SGHRS and CDR2 YFSETQ. The CDR3 nucleotides read TGCGCCAGCAGCTTTTTGACCGGGACAGGGTACAATGAGCAGTTCTTC. It encodes CASSFLTGTGYNEQFF.

The chain joins TRBV27 to TRBJ1-2, with D possibly TRBD1 on 6 matching bases. The length of the CDR3 is 17 residues. Looked up from germline, CDR1 is MNHEY and CDR2 is SMNVEV (reference sequence). V dropped 5 bases and J dropped 4 bases, with 23 bases sitting between them. DNA of the CDR3: TGTGCCAGCAGTCTTAGCCCCCGGGGGGCGCAATCCTATGGCTACACCTTC. It is translated as CASSLSPRGAQSYGYTF.

In its sample, this clone was seen once. This chain joins TRBV6-1 and TRBJ2-5; the D is unclear. Trimming stripped 2 bases from V and 0 bases from J, with 10 bases between. The CDR3 loop spans 15 amino acids. The V gene's germline CDR1 is MNHNS and CDR2 SASEGT. CDR3 nucleotide sequence: TGTGCCAGCAGTGAATGGGCACTGAACCAAGAGACCCAGTACTTC. This codes for CASSEWALNQETQYF.

There are a few counts of this clone. V is TRBV7-2 and J is TRBJ1-5; no reliable D call. Looked up from germline, CDR1 is SGHTA and CDR2 is FQGNSA. Trimming took 2 bases from V and 3 from J, leaving 11 bases between them. The length of the CDR3 is 15 residues. This CDR3 reads CASSLTHRANQPQHF. In DNA form, the CDR3 reads TGTGCCAGCAGCTTAACCCACCGGGCCAATCAGCCCCAGCATTTT.

The chain is built from TRBV7-2 and TRBJ1-2, with 7 positions matching TRBD1. Losses at the gene ends were 0 bases for V and 5 bases for J; bases not matched to a gene: 9. The CDR3 sequence is 16 residues long. Germline assignment: CDR1 SGHTA and CDR2 FQGNSA. The CDR3 coding sequence is TGTGCCAGCAGCTTAGCTACACAGGGGTCGGGGTATGGCTACACCTTC. Its protein product is CASSLATQGSGYGYTF.

The J gene is TRBJ1-2, the V gene TRBV5-4; D may be TRBD1 (6 bases). V dropped 4 bases and J dropped 8 bases, with 12 bases sitting between them. CDR3 length equals 12 residues. Germline CDR1 SGHNT, CDR2 YYREEE (reference sequence). The CDR3 spells CASSPDSVGYTF. The CDR3 region has the DNA TGTGCCAGCAGCCCGGACAGTGTCGGCTACACCTTC.

CDR3 sequence (DNA): TGTGCCAGCAGTGAAGCCTGGACAGTGACAGATACGCAGTATTTT. It codes for CASSEAWTVTDTQYF. The chain joins TRBV6-1 to TRBJ2-3; D might be TRBD1 (6 bases). V was cut by 0 bases and J by 3 bases, with 10 bases left in between. CDR1 and CDR2 (germline): MNHNS, SASEGT. The CDR3 contains 15 residues.

The V and J genes are TRBV4-1 and TRBJ2-1; no clear D. V shed 4 bases and J shed 0 bases, with 13 bases lying between them. Germline V gene sequence: CDR1 MGHRA, CDR2 YSYEKL. The CDR3 extends over 16 amino acids. The CDR3 DNA reads TGCGCCAGCAGCCCCTCTCTTGCCGACTCCTACAATGAGCAGTTCTTC. It codes for CASSPSLADSYNEQFF.

This chain links TRBV5-4 with TRBJ1-5; D possibly corresponds to TRBD1 (5 bases). This CDR3 has 14 amino acids. Germline lookup yields CDR1 SGHNT and CDR2 YYREEE (reference sequence). Trimming took 1 base from V and 5 from J, leaving 10 bases between them. The CDR3 is CASSLIGTDQPQHF. CDR3 sequence (DNA): TGTGCCAGCAGCTTGATAGGGACGGATCAGCCCCAGCATTTT.

J is TRBJ2-7 and V is TRBV13; TRBD1 agrees at 7 bases. CDR3 size: 15 residues. Germline V gene lookup returns CDR1 PRHDT and CDR2 FYEKMQ (reference sequence). After removal of 5 bases from V and 1 base from J, the junction contained 8 bases not matched to a gene. The CDR3 region has the DNA TGTGCCAGCAGCGTCACCGGGACAGCTTCCTACGAGCAGTACTTC. It specifies CASSVTGTASYEQYF.

This chain links TRBV9 with TRBJ2-7; the match to TRBD2 covers 9 bases. Germline V gene lookup returns CDR1 SGDLS and CDR2 YYNGEE. The V segment lost 5 bases and the J segment 6 bases; nucleotides outside the gene matches: 3. The CDR3 has 12 residues. The CDR3 reads CASSLAGSEQYF. Written as DNA, the CDR3 is TGTGCCAGCAGTCTAGCGGGAAGCGAGCAGTACTTC. Combining the CDR3 with reference TRBV9 and TRBJ2-7 gives the whole variable domain DSGVTQTPKHLITATGQRVTLRCSPRSGDLSVYWYQQSLDQGLQFLIQYYNGEERAKGNILERFSAQQFPDLHSELNLSSLELGDSALYFCASSLAGSEQYFGPGTRLTVT.

As concerns this clone: This same CDR3 is encoded by further DNA sequences in the sample. V usage is TRBV27 and J usage is TRBJ2-7; D unclear. Germline values: CDR1 MNHEY, CDR2 SMNVEV (reference sequence). This CDR3 region has 12 residues. V was trimmed by 5 bases and J by 2 bases, leaving 7 bases between them. CDR3: CASSPNAYEQYF. In nucleotides, the CDR3 is TGTGCCAGCAGTCCTAACGCCTACGAGCAGTACTTC.

Only a few counts were recorded for this clone. This sequence joins TRBV27 and TRBJ2-1, with D maybe TRBD2 (5 bases). V shed 2 bases and J shed 0 bases, with 8 bases lying between them. CDR3 length: 15 residues. The germline V gene has CDR1 MNHEY and CDR2 SMNVEV (reference sequence). CDR3 protein: CASSLMGSSYNEQFF. The CDR3 nucleotides are TGTGCCAGCAGTTTAATGGGGAGCTCCTACAATGAGCAGTTCTTC.

The sample holds one count of this clone. Here the CDR3 DNA reads TGTGCCATCAGGGTAACCGGAAAACAGGGGAGGGGATCCTACGAGCAGTACTTC. Residues: CAIRVTGKQGRGSYEQYF. The chain is built from TRBV10-3 and TRBJ2-7, with D perhaps assigned TRBD1 or TRBD2 (7 bases each). V shed 6 bases and J shed 1 base, with 25 bases lying between them. This CDR3 contains 18 residues. Germline V CDR1 and CDR2: ENHRY, SYGVKD.

The chain uses TRBV27 and TRBJ1-5; 8 nucleotides line up with TRBD1. The J segment lost 2 bases and the V segment lost 6 bases, leaving 12 bases of the junction unmatched. This CDR3 contains 17 residues. The germline V gene encodes CDR1 MNHEY and CDR2 SMNVEV (reference sequence). The CDR3, as DNA: TGTGCCAGCAGCCAAAGAAGGACAGGGTGGGGCAATCAGCCCCAGCATTTT. Amino acids: CASSQRRTGWGNQPQHF.

The genes are TRBV28 and TRBJ1-5, with D possibly matching TRBD1 (5 bases). Germline V gene lookup returns CDR1 MDHEN and CDR2 SYDVKM. The germline V and J ends were trimmed by 7 bases and 2 bases, with 12 bases remaining between them. The CDR3 is 14 amino acids. The CDR3 protein is CASIGLGGNQPQHF. The CDR3 nucleotides read TGTGCCAGCATTGGGTTGGGGGGCAATCAGCCCCAGCATTTT.

J is TRBJ2-7 and V is TRBV5-1, with 9 bases matching TRBD2. Germline loops: CDR1 SGHRS, CDR2 YFSETQ. This CDR3 is built from 14 residues. V trimming: 2 bases; J trimming: 4 bases; junction bases outside the gene matches: 4. CDR3 loop: CASSLAGGFYEQYF. The DNA of the CDR3 is TGCGCCAGCAGCTTAGCGGGAGGTTTTTACGAGCAGTACTTC.

This rearrangement joins TRBV7-9 to TRBJ1-2, with TRBD1 matching 8 bases. Germline-derived CDR1 and CDR2 are SEHNR and FQNEAQ (reference sequence). V was pared by 5 bases and J by 5 bases, with 19 bases of the junction left unmatched. This CDR3 has 18 amino acids. The CDR3 protein is CASSGVGTGETSWYGYTF. CDR3 coding DNA: TGTGCCAGCAGCGGGGTGGGGACAGGAGAAACCTCTTGGTATGGCTACACCTTC.

Details on this clone: This sample includes further DNA sequences coding for the same CDR3. The chain employs TRBV7-3 and TRBJ2-5; 8 bases agree with TRBD1. The CDR3 length is 13 residues. V lost 3 bases to trimming and J lost 4 bases; unmatched junction nucleotides: 1. Per the germline V gene, CDR1 is SGHTA and CDR2 is FQGTGA. The DNA for the CDR3 is TGTGCCAGCAGCTTCGACAGGGGAGAGACCCAGTACTTC. Encoded protein: CASSFDRGETQYF.

The genes are TRBV11-3 and TRBJ2-1; D remains unclear. The germline gives CDR1 SGHNT, CDR2 YENEEA. The length of the CDR3 is 16 residues. Deletions cut 5 bases from V and 0 bases from J, with 14 bases between. The CDR3 reads CASSTRSATSYNEQFF. The CDR3 DNA reads TGTGCCAGCAGCACCAGATCGGCAACCTCCTACAATGAGCAGTTCTTC.

V is TRBV29-1 and J is TRBJ2-5; 8 nucleotides line up with TRBD1. The J call may be in error: the DNA end matches TRBJ2-7 better. This CDR3 has 13 amino acids. The germline V gene encodes CDR1 SQVTM and CDR2 ANQGSEA. The CDR3 region is CSASGGTSYEQYF. The CDR3 nucleotides read TGCAGCGCCTCAGGGGGCACCTCCTACGAGCAGTACTTC.